Below are 15 T cell receptor beta chains sequenced from a single sample in a study of shared clonotypes between healthy human individuals. Method: immunoSEQ multiplex PCR; TCRdb's copy keeps in-frame clones and lacks some. The top ten hold around 1.5% of the sample, which has nearly 1 million clones, around three quarters seen once. What was sequenced was memory CD4+ T cells sorted from blood. Subset denoted: CD45RA-negative fraction. Every receptor here comes from a man between 18 and 29 years old in good health.

Note on this clone: Different DNA sequences within this sample yield the same CDR3. V usage is TRBV7-9 and J usage is TRBJ2-3, with no clear D. The CDR3 has 14 residues. Trimming took 1 base from V and 2 from J, leaving 7 bases between them. Germline V gene sequence: CDR1 SEHNR, CDR2 FQNEAQ (reference sequence). CDR3 sequence (DNA): TGTGCCAGCAGCTTAGAAGGGCTCACAGATACGCAGTATTTT. Translated, it gives CASSLEGLTDTQYF.

This rearrangement joins TRBV30 to TRBJ2-7; 10 bases map to TRBD1. The germline gives CDR1 GTSNPN, CDR2 SVGIG (reference sequence). This CDR3 spans 14 amino acids. Unmatched junction bases numbered 6, after V lost 5 bases and J lost 2 bases. The CDR3 is CAWEVGQGTYEQYF. The CDR3 DNA reads TGTGCCTGGGAGGTGGGACAGGGGACCTACGAGCAGTACTTC.

This chain joins TRBV20-1 and TRBJ2-7; D could derive from TRBD1 or TRBD2 (5 bases each). The germline V and J ends were trimmed by 6 bases and 4 bases, with 10 bases remaining between them. Germline CDR1 reads DFQATT; CDR2 reads SNEGSKA (reference sequence). The CDR3 consists of 11 residues. The CDR3 region has the DNA TGCAGTGCCGGGACCCCGTACGAGCAGTACTTC. It encodes CSAGTPYEQYF.

This sequence joins TRBV7-8 and TRBJ2-7, with 7 bases identical to TRBD2. Germline assignment: CDR1 SGHVS and CDR2 FQNEAQ. The CDR3 covers 15 residues. J gave up 2 bases and V 2 bases, and 6 bases lay outside the gene matches. In DNA, the CDR3 is TGTGCCAGCAGCTTACAGCGGGGAGGGACCTACGAGCAGTACTTC. Translation gives CASSLQRGGTYEQYF.

J is TRBJ2-2 and V is TRBV5-1; D is unresolved. This CDR3 is built from 13 residues. The germline gives CDR1 SGHRS, CDR2 YFSETQ. The V end was cut by 3 bases, the J end by 6 bases, with 9 bases between. The CDR3 loop reads CASSSFDPGELFF. The CDR3, as DNA: TGCGCCAGCAGCTCGTTTGACCCCGGGGAGCTGTTTTTT.

The rearrangement links TRBV9 to TRBJ2-6, with D possibly called TRBD1 or TRBD2 (6 bases each). CDR3 length: 17 residues. In germline, CDR1 is SGDLS, CDR2 YYNGEE. Trimming stripped 6 bases from V and 2 bases from J, with 18 bases between. The DNA for the CDR3 is TGTGCCAGCAACCAAGGAGGGGGGAGAACTGGGGCCAACGTCCTGACTTTC. It is translated as CASNQGGGRTGANVLTF.

This clone was seen a handful of times. This chain connects TRBV2 to TRBJ1-4, with D unclear. The germline gives CDR1 SNHLY, CDR2 FYNNEI. This CDR3 is 14 amino acids long. The V and J ends lost 4 bases and 10 bases respectively, with 16 bases between them. CDR3 bases: TGTGCCAGCAGTGTGACGGATTTAATCGGAAAACTGTTTTTT. Its protein product is CASSVTDLIGKLFF.

The chain has TRBV20-1 and TRBJ1-5; D ambiguous. Trimming stripped 6 bases from V and 6 bases from J, with 6 bases between. The CDR3 has 10 residues. Germline-derived CDR1 and CDR2 are DFQATT and SNEGSKA (reference sequence). The CDR3 region is CSAQPQPQHF. For the CDR3, the DNA is TGCAGTGCCCAACCTCAGCCCCAGCATTTT.

This clone was counted between two and nine times. This rearrangement joins TRBV10-3 to TRBJ2-7; TRBD2 agrees at 7 bases. V trimming: 4 bases; J trimming: 0 bases; junction bases outside the gene matches: 6. Germline V CDR1 and CDR2: ENHRY, SYGVKD. The CDR3 runs to 15 residues. The CDR3 DNA reads as TGTGCCATCAGTGCATATGGCGGGAGCTCCTACGAGCAGTACTTC. Translating it yields CAISAYGGSSYEQYF.

This clone has only a few counts. The genes are TRBV30 and TRBJ1-5; the D is unclear. CDR3 length: 12 amino acids. Deletions cut 2 bases from V and 7 bases from J, with 9 bases between. Germline V gene data show CDR1 as GTSNPN and CDR2 as SVGIG (reference sequence). CDR3 coding DNA: TGTGCCTGGAGTCTAAATCAACAGCCCCAGCATTTT. Amino acids: CAWSLNQQPQHF.

The CDR3 nucleotides are TGTGCCAGCAGCTCGGGACTAGCGGGAGCCAGTGAGCAGTTCTTC. Encoded protein: CASSSGLAGASEQFF. The chain has TRBV7-9 and TRBJ2-1; 14 bases are a match to TRBD2. J was trimmed by 9 bases and V by 4 bases; bases with no gene match: 5. Germline V gene sequence: CDR1 SEHNR, CDR2 FQNEAQ (reference sequence). CDR3 length: 15 residues.

As regards this clone: Additional DNA sequences in this sample encode the identical CDR3. The genes are TRBV7-6 and TRBJ2-7, with D tentatively TRBD1 (6 bases). Trimming cost V 5 bases and J 1 base, with 12 bases left between them. Germline CDR1 SGHVS, CDR2 FNYEAQ. The CDR3 totals 14 residues. In DNA, the CDR3 is TGTGCCAGCAGCCCAGGGGCCCCGTCCTACGAGCAGTACTTC. Translated, it gives CASSPGAPSYEQYF.

This clone came up many times. The chain has TRBV10-3 and TRBJ1-1; maybe TRBD1 (5 bases). V shed 6 bases and J shed 1 base, with 15 bases lying between them. CDR3 length equals 15 residues. Germline V CDR1 and CDR2: ENHRY, SYGVKD. CDR3: CAIRSPAGPNTEAFF. CDR3 sequence (DNA): TGTGCCATCAGATCCCCCGCAGGGCCGAACACTGAAGCTTTCTTT.

The V call is TRBV2, the J call TRBJ2-3; possibly TRBD1 or TRBD2 for D (5 bases each). The CDR3 extends over 17 amino acids. V lost 4 bases and J 0 bases, leaving 17 bases between the germline ends. The germline CDR1 and CDR2 sequences are SNHLY and FYNNEI. The CDR3: CASSVEGQGLSTDTQYF. The CDR3 nucleotides are TGTGCCAGCAGTGTAGAGGGTCAGGGCCTAAGCACAGATACGCAGTATTTT.

In regard to this clone: Other DNA sequences in the sample encode the same CDR3. The V and J genes are TRBV6-6 and TRBJ2-7; either TRBD1 or TRBD2 may fit D (5 bases each). Per the germline V gene, CDR1 is MNHNY and CDR2 is SVGAGI (reference sequence). This CDR3 region has 13 residues. V gave up 0 bases and J gave up 4 bases, with 7 bases separating them. CDR3 residues: CASSYSGEYEQYF. The CDR3 DNA sequence: TGTGCCAGCAGTTACTCAGGGGAGTACGAGCAGTACTTC.